Listed here is a single T cell receptor beta chain. The authors prepared the TCRbeta library with unique molecular identifiers. A single record per CDR3 protein comes from TCRdb applying MiXCR to the PCR reads. In the table there are more than 450,000 distinct CDR3 sequences, 18% of which are singletons. This sample is drawn from a study of T-cell reconstitution after alpha-beta-depleted transplantation in children. This CDR3 has 14 amino acids. Looked up from germline, CDR1 is GTSNPN and CDR2 is SVGIG (reference sequence). Trimming removed 1 base from V and 4 bases from J, with 11 bases in between. Sequenced material: PBMCs from the stem cell graft donor, taken from the stem cell graft. This chain joins TRBV30 and TRBJ1-3; D gene unclear. This TCR was sampled from a human donor who donated a stem cell graft to a child with acute lymphoblastic leukemia. The CDR3 loop reads CAWSAGRPGNTIYF. The CDR3 DNA is TGTGCCTGGAGTGCTGGTCGGCCCGGAAACACCATATATTTT. Full variable domain (missing parts from reference TRBV30 and TRBJ1-3): SQTIHQWPATLVQPVGSPLSLECTVEGTSNPNLYWYRQAAGRGLQLLFYSVGIGQISSEVPQNLSASRPQDRQFILSSKKLLLSDSGFYLCAWSAGRPGNTIYFGEGSWLTVV.